This T cell receptor beta chain is drawn from a study of OX40 agonist ivuxolimab in advanced cancers. This CDR3 is built from 16 residues. Germline lookup yields CDR1 SGHRS and CDR2 YFSETQ. The junction had 3 bases not matched to a gene; V was cut back by 0 bases and J by 0 bases. On this clone itself: Its antigen is still unknown.

Sequenced by immunoSEQ multiplex PCR; TCRdb stores in-frame clones only, minus some. This table has fewer than 90,000 clones, around 86% appearing once. Study-wide points: Antigen targets of the expanded peripheral T cells went undetermined. At doses 0.1 to 3.0 mg/kg, CD4+ and CD8+ clones expanded. Mean expanded clone counts were higher in CD8+ than CD4+ T cells. Some nonresponders likewise displayed low normalized T-cell clonal expansion.

The origin of this receptor is an adult with an advanced solid tumor such as melanoma, head and neck, liver or kidney cancer. The sequenced sample was CD4+ or CD8+ T cells sorted from blood, obtained in a trial of the OX40 agonist ivuxolimab. The chain links TRBV5-1 to TRBJ2-3; 8 bases align to TRBD2. CDR3 region: CASSLVAGGSTDTQYF. The CDR3 region has the DNA TGCGCCAGCAGCTTGGTTGCGGGGGGAAGCACAGATACGCAGTATTTT.